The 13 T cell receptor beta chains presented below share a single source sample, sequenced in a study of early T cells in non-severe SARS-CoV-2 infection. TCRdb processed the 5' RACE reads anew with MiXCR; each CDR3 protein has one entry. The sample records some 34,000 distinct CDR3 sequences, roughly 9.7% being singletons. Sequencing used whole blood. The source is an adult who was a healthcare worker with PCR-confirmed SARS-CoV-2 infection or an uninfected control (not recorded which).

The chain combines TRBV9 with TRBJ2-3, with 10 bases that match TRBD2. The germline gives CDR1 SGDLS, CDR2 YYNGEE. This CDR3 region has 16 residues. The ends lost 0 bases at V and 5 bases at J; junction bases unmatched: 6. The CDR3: CASSVVGAGGQDTQYF. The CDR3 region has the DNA TGTGCCAGCAGCGTAGTGGGAGCGGGGGGGCAAGATACGCAGTATTTT.

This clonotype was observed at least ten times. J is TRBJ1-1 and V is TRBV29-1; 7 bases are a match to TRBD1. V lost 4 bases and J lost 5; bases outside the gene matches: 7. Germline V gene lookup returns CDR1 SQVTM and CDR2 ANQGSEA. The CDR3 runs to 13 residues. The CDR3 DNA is TGCAGCGTTGTAAGGGGGCGTGAGACTGAAGCTTTCTTT. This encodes CSVVRGRETEAFF.

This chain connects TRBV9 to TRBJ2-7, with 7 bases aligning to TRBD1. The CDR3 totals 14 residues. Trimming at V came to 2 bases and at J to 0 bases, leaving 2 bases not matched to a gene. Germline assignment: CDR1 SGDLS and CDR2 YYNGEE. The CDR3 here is CASSVRDSSYEQYF. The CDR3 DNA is TGTGCCAGCAGCGTCCGGGACAGCTCCTACGAGCAGTACTTC.

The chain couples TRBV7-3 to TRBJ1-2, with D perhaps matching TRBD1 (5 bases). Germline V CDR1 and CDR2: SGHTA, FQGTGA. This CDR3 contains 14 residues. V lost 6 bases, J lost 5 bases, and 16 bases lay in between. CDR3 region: CASSSGTGGYGYTF. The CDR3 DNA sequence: TGTGCCAGCAGTTCCGGGACTGGGGGTTATGGCTACACCTTC.

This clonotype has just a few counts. CDR3 in DNA: TGTGCCTGGAGCGGACAGAAGTACAATGAGCAGTTCTTC. Protein product: CAWSGQKYNEQFF. The V call is TRBV30, the J call TRBJ2-1; D is possibly TRBD1 (6 bases). Germline V gene lookup returns CDR1 GTSNPN and CDR2 SVGIG (reference sequence). The CDR3 contains 13 residues. V was cut by 3 bases and J by 4 bases, with 10 bases left in between.

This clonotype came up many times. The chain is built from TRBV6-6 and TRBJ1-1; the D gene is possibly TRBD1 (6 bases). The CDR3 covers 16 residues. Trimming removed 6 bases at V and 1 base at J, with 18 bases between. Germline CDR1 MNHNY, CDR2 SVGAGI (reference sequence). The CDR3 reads CASSHGAGATNTEAFF. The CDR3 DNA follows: TGTGCCAGCAGCCACGGGGCAGGGGCGACGAACACTGAAGCTTTCTTT.

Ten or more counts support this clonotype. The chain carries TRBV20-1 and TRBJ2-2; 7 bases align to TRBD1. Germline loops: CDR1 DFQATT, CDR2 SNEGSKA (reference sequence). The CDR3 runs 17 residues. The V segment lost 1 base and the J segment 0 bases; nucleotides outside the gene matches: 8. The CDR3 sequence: CSARAPRGTANTGELFF. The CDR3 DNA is TGCAGTGCTAGAGCTCCCCGAGGGACAGCGAACACCGGGGAGCTGTTTTTT.

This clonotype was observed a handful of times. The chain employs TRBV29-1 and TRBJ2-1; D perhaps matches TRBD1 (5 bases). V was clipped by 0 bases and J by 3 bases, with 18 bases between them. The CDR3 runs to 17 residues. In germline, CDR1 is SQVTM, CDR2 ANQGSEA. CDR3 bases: TGCAGCGTTGAAGATCTTCAGGGCAGAAGCGACTACAATGAGCAGTTCTTC. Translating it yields CSVEDLQGRSDYNEQFF.

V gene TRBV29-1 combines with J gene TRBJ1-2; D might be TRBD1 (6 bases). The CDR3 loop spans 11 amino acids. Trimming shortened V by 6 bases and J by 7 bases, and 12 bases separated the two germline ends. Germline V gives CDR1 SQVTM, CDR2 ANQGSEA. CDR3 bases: TGCAGCGTACAGGGACAACTTGGCTACACCTTC. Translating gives CSVQGQLGYTF. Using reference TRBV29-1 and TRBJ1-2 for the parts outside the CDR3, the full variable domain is SAVISQKPSRDICQRGTSLTIQCQVDSQVTMMFWYRQQPGQSLTLIATANQGSEATYESGFVIDKFPISRPNLTFSTLTVSNMSPEDSSIYLCSVQGQLGYTFGSGTRLTVV.

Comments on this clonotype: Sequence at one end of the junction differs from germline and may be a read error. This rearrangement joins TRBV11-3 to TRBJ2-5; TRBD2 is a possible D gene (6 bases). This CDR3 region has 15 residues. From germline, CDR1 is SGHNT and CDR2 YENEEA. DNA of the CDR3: TGTGCCTGCAGCTTAGACCCGACTAGTCTGGAGACCCAGTACTTC. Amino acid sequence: CACSLDPTSLETQYF. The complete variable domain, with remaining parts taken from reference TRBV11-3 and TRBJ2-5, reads EAGVVQSPRYKIIEKKQPVAFWCNPISGHNTLYWYLQNLGQGPELLIRYENEEAVDDSQLPKDRFSAERLKGVDSTLKIQPAELGDSAVYLCACSLDPTSLETQYFGPGTRLLVL.

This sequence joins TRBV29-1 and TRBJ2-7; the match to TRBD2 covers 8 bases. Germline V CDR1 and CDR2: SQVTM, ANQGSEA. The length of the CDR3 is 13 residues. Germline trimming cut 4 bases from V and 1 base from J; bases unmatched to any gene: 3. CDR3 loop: CSVAGTRSYEQYF. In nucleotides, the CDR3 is TGCAGCGTTGCCGGGACTAGGTCCTACGAGCAGTACTTC.

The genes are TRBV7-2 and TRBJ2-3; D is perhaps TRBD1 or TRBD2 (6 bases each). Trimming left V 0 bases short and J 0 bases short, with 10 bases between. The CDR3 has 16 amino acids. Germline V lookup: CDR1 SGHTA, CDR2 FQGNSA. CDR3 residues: CASSLAGGSSTDTQYF. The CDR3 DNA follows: TGTGCCAGCAGCTTAGCGGGGGGCTCTAGCACAGATACGCAGTATTTT.

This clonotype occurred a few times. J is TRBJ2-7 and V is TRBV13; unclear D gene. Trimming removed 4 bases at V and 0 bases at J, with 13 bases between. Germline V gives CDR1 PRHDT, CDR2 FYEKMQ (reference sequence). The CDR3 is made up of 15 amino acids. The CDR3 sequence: CASSSWTGSSYEQYF. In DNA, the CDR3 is TGTGCCAGCAGCTCCTGGACGGGCAGCTCCTACGAGCAGTACTTC.